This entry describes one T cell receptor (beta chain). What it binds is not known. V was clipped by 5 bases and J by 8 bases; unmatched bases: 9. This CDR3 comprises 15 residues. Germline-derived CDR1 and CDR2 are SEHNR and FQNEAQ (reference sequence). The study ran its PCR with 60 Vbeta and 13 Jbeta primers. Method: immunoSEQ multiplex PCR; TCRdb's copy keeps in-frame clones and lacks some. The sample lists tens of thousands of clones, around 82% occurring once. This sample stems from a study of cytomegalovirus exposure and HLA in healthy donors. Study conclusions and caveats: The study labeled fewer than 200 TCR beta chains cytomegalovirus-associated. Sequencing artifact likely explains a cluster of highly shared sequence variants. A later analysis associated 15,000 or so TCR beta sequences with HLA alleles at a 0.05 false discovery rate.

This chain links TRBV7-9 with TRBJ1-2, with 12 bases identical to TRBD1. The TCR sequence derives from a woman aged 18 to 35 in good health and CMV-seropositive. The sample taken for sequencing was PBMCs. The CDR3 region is CASSPPYGTGGGYTF. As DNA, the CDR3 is TGTGCCAGCAGCCCCCCATATGGGACAGGGGGCGGCTACACCTTC.